A selection of T cell receptor beta chains follows, all from one sample in a study of T-cell reconstitution after alpha-beta-depleted transplantation in children. TCRdb re-analysed the PCR reads in MiXCR, keeping a single row per CDR3 protein. The sample has about 870,000 distinct CDR3 sequences, around 17% seen once. Sequenced material: PBMCs, mostly from graft donor cells, taken 360 days after TCRalphabeta/CD19-depleted stem cell transplant. The receptors here all came from a male patient aged 10 to 17 who had a stem cell transplant for acute lymphoblastic leukemia, so the T cells may come from the graft donor. CDR3s include the opening cysteine and the closing phenylalanine or tryptophan. A D gene is named only where the DNA matches it firmly. Not all rows give a size; the values are once, few, many and, for expanded clones, a class.

V gene	J gene	D gene	clone size	CDR3 DNA	CDR3 protein
TRBV20-1	TRBJ2-3	TRBD2	many	TGCAGTGCTTTTCGTAGCGGGGCGGGTCCAGATACGCAGTATTTT	CSAFRSGAGPDTQYF
TRBV7-9	TRBJ1-6	-	few	TGTGCCAGCAGCGGTTCACCCCTCCACTTT	CASSGSPLHF
TRBV20-1	TRBJ2-5	-	few	TGCAGTGCTGGGGTCAAGCAAGCTCTCCAAGAGACCCAGTACTTC	CSAGVKQALQETQYF
TRBV12-3/TRBV12-4	TRBJ2-1	-	few	TGTGCCATCGGCGAAGGGCTCGAGGGCAATGAGCAGTTCTTC	CAIGEGLEGNEQFF
TRBV11-2	TRBJ2-3	TRBD1	few	TGTGCCAGCAGCCTGACAGGGTTATCCACAGATACGCAGTATTTT	CASSLTGLSTDTQYF
TRBV4-1	TRBJ2-3	TRBD1	-	TGCGCCAGTATCAGGGGGCCCACAGATACGCAGTATTTT	CASIRGPTDTQYF
TRBV5-1	TRBJ2-3	-	few	TGCGCCAGCAGCCCTCGACAGGGAGGCCCAGATACGCAGTATTTT	CASSPRQGGPDTQYF
TRBV3-1	TRBJ1-5	TRBD1	few	TGTGCCAGCAGCCAAGCAGGGGGGCAGCCCCAGCATTTT	CASSQAGGQPQHF
TRBV7-9	TRBJ2-2	-	few	TGTGCCAGCAGCTCCACGGTCTCGAACACCGGGGAGCTGTTTTTT	CASSSTVSNTGELFF
TRBV6-5	TRBJ2-6	TRBD1	few	TGTGCCAGCAGTTACTCGTGGACAGGAGACTCTGGGGCCAACGTCCTGACTTTC	CASSYSWTGDSGANVLTF
TRBV4-1	TRBJ2-1	-	few	TGCGCCAGCAGCCAAGGTCGTCTTGGCTCCTACAATGAGCAGTTCTTC	CASSQGRLGSYNEQFF
TRBV20-1	TRBJ2-7	-	-	TGCAGTGGTAGGAGACTGACGTTGAACGAGCAGTACTTC	CSGRRLTLNEQYF
TRBV12-3/TRBV12-4	TRBJ1-3	-	-	TGTGCCAGCAGTCCCCACCGACAGAGAAACACCATATATTTT	CASSPHRQRNTIYF
TRBV12-3/TRBV12-4	TRBJ1-2	-	few	TGTGCCAGCAGTTTATATGGGGGACGGACCTATGGCTACACCTTC	CASSLYGGRTYGYTF
TRBV11-2	TRBJ2-6	TRBD2	-	TGTGCCAGCAGCTTAGGATTCGGCAGACCGACTAGCGGTAGGAGACCTGGGGCCAACGTCCTGACTTTC	CASSLGFGRPTSGRRPGANVLTF
TRBV5-1	TRBJ2-3	-	many	TGCGCCAGCAGCTTGGCCACAGATACGCAGTATTTT	CASSLATDTQYF
TRBV12-5	TRBJ1-6	TRBD1	-	TGTGCTAGTGCCGACAGGGTTAGCTCCTATAATTCACCCCTCCACTTT	CASADRVSSYNSPLHF
TRBV18	TRBJ2-7	-	few	TGTGCCAGCTCACCACCGACAGGCTACGAGCAGTACTTC	CASSPPTGYEQYF
TRBV3-1	TRBJ2-5	TRBD2	-	TGTGCCAGCAGCCCCACGGCCGGGACTAGCGGGAGAAAGACCCAGTACTTC	CASSPTAGTSGRKTQYF
TRBV11-2	TRBJ1-1	-	-	TGTGCCAGCAGCTTTCCTCAGACAGGACTGAACACTGAAGCTTTCTTT	CASSFPQTGLNTEAFF
TRBV10-3	TRBJ1-3	-	-	TGTGCCATCGGCGAACAGGTTCCCTCTGGAAACACCATATATTTT	CAIGEQVPSGNTIYF
TRBV3-1	TRBJ2-7	-	few	TGTGCCAGCAGCCAAGTAGCGAGACCGAGGGGCGAGCAGTACTTC	CASSQVARPRGEQYF
TRBV5-1	TRBJ2-7	TRBD1	few	TGCGCCAGCAGCCTTAGCATCCGGGACAGAGGAACCGAGCAGTACTTC	CASSLSIRDRGTEQYF